This T cell receptor (beta chain) emerged from a study of T cell changes during pregnancy in multiple sclerosis. J gave up 6 bases and V 1 base, and 9 bases lay outside the gene matches. CDR3 length: 17 amino acids. Germline lookup yields CDR1 MNHNS and CDR2 SASEGT. Sequencing used immunoSEQ multiplex PCR; TCRdb keeps in-frame clones, though not all of them. The sample lists about 49,000 clones, approximately 95% occurring once. Sequencing used CD8+ T cells from peripheral blood mononuclear cells, obtained in the first trimester of pregnancy. The sequence came from a female donor with multiple sclerosis, enrolled in a pregnancy study. The chain combines TRBV6-1 with TRBJ2-1, with 10 bases lining up with TRBD2. The CDR3 bases are TGTGCCAGCAGTGAAGATTGGCTAGCGGGAGACCCCAATGAGCAGTTCTTC. Translated, it gives CASSEDWLAGDPNEQFF.